This TCR beta chain was found in a study of CD8 T cells in ankylosing spondylitis. Regarding the study as a whole: Disease-linked clones reportedly showed significant enrichment in matched ankylosing spondylitis synovial fluid.

Concerning this clonotype: Antigen: not known.

Trimming removed 3 bases from V and 1 base from J, with 15 bases in between. Looked up from germline, CDR1 is LNHDA and CDR2 is SQIVND (reference sequence). CDR3 length: 16 residues. The authors made TCR beta libraries by quantitative 5'-RACE with molecular barcodes. One entry per CDR3 protein results from TCRdb running MiXCR on the 5' RACE reads. This table holds 50,000 to 60,000 distinct CDR3 sequences, approximately 7.4% found once. The chain employs TRBV19 and TRBJ1-1; D is ambiguous. Sequenced material: blood, either unsorted or a sorted T cell fraction (not recorded which). The receptor comes from a female donor with ankylosing spondylitis or in good health (not recorded which). DNA of the CDR3: TGTGCCAGTAGTATTTGGGCAGTTGGGGAGAACACTGAAGCTTTCTTT. Protein product: CASSIWAVGENTEAFF.